Listed below are T cell receptor beta chains from one sample, sequenced in a study of blood T cells in healthy people across ages. TCRdb used MiXCR to reprocess the 5' RACE reads, holding one entry per CDR3 protein. The sample includes fewer than 950,000 distinct CDR3 sequences, about 53% of them seen just once. The sequenced sample consisted of blood. These receptors originate from a man of 80 years or more in good health. CDR3s include the opening cysteine and the closing phenylalanine or tryptophan. A D gene is named only where the DNA matches it firmly. The listing skips clone size in some rows; elsewhere it reads once, few, many or a size class.

clone_size	d_call	v_call	j_call	cdr3_nt	cdr3_aa
-	TRBD1	TRBV20-1	TRBJ1-5	TGCAGTGCTAGTGATACAGGGGGAAAGGGTCAGCCCCAGCATTTT	CSASDTGGKGQPQHF
-	TRBD1	TRBV7-2	TRBJ2-7	TGTGTCAGCACCCGGACAGGGGCGGCCTACGAGCAGTACTTC	CVSTRTGAAYEQYF
-	TRBD2	TRBV5-6	TRBJ2-5	TGTGCCAGCAGCTTGGGACTAGCGGGAGCAGAAGAGACCCAGTACTTC	CASSLGLAGAEETQYF
-	-	TRBV7-9	TRBJ2-6	TGTGCCAGCAGCTCGGTTCTCCCTGGGGCCAACGTCCTGACTTTC	CASSSVLPGANVLTF
-	TRBD2	TRBV5-1	TRBJ2-5	TGCGCCAGCAGATCGGGACTAGCGTTCCAAGAGACCCAGTACTTC	CASRSGLAFQETQYF
-	TRBD2	TRBV12-3/TRBV12-4	TRBJ2-7	TGTGCCAGCAGTTTGCGACTAGCGGGATACTACGAGCAGTACTTC	CASSLRLAGYYEQYF
once	-	TRBV11-2	TRBJ2-1	TGTGCCAGCAGCTTAGAGTTGGGTAGTATCAGGGGTTCCTACAATGAGCAGTTCTTC	CASSLELGSIRGSYNEQFF
-	TRBD2	TRBV20-1	TRBJ2-5	TGCAGTGTTTGGACTAGCGAAGAGACCCAGTACTTC	CSVWTSEETQYF
many	-	TRBV12-3/TRBV12-4	TRBJ2-7	TGTGCCAGCAGTTTTTTGGGCGAGCAGTACTTC	CASSFLGEQYF
-	TRBD1	TRBV5-1	TRBJ2-7	TGCGCCAGCAGCGGGACAGGGCACTCCTACGAGCAGTACTTC	CASSGTGHSYEQYF
-	TRBD2	TRBV7-3	TRBJ2-1	TGTGCCAGCAGCTTATGGGGAGGGCAGTTCACTGAGCAGTTCTTC	CASSLWGGQFTEQFF
few	-	TRBV10-2	TRBJ2-7	TGCGCCAGCAGGAACCCCGACGTCTACGAGCAGTACTTC	CASRNPDVYEQYF
few	-	TRBV25-1	TRBJ2-3	TGTGCCAGCAGTGAATCTGGGGTATCACACAGATACGCGTATTTT	CASSESGVSHRYAYF
few	-	TRBV20-1	TRBJ2-1	TGCAGTGCTAGAAGCGGCAGCGGGTGGGGCAATGAGCAGTTCTTC	CSARSGSGWGNEQFF
-	-	TRBV3-1	TRBJ1-2	TGTGCCAGCAGCCAGGAAGCCACCTATGGCTACACCTTC	CASSQEATYGYTF
-	TRBD2	TRBV14	TRBJ2-1	TGTGCCAGCAGCCCTGGGACTAGCGGGACGCGCTCCTACAATGAGCAGTTCTTC	CASSPGTSGTRSYNEQFF
few	-	TRBV5-1	TRBJ2-7	TGCGCCAGCAGCTTTAGGGTAAACGAGCAGTACTTC	CASSFRVNEQYF
-	-	TRBV20-1	TRBJ1-4	TGCAGTGCGGGGAAGACAGGAGCTAATGAAAAACTGTTTTTT	CSAGKTGANEKLFF
-	-	TRBV5-1	TRBJ1-1	TGCGCCAGCAGCTTGGGGGGCTTCACTGAAGCTTTCTTT	CASSLGGFTEAFF
-	TRBD2	TRBV5-4	TRBJ2-3	TGTGCCAGCAGCCAGGGACTAGCAGGAGATACGCAGTATTTT	CASSQGLAGDTQYF
-	-	TRBV2	TRBJ2-6	TGTGCCGGTTCGGTTGGGGCCAACGTCCTGACTTTC	CAGSVGANVLTF
-	-	TRBV5-6	TRBJ1-1	TGTGCCAGCAGCCGCCGGCAGATTCTGCTTGAAGCTTTCTTT	CASSRRQILLEAFF
-	-	TRBV5-1	TRBJ2-7	TGCGCCAGCAGCTTTGGAGACGGACCACGACGTTTGAAGCAGTACTTC	CASSFGDGPRRLKQYF
few	-	TRBV10-3	TRBJ2-1	TGTGCCATCAGCCCTCCGTTGGCCAACGGTGAGCAGTTCTTC	CAISPPLANGEQFF
-	-	TRBV20-1	TRBJ2-7	TGCAGTGCTAGAGATCGGCGGGGTCCGACCTACGAGCAGTACTTC	CSARDRRGPTYEQYF
-	-	TRBV7-2	TRBJ2-3	TGTGCCAGCAGCTACCACGGCGAAGATACGCAGTATTTT	CASSYHGEDTQYF
-	-	TRBV25-1	TRBJ2-4	TGTGCCAGCAGTGAATTGGGCTCGGTTGCGGGTCAGTACTTC	CASSELGSVAGQYF
few	TRBD2	TRBV9	TRBJ2-3	TGTGCCAGCAGCGTAGCCCCGACTAGCGAGGGTACGCAGTATTTT	CASSVAPTSEGTQYF
-	TRBD1	TRBV20-1	TRBJ2-5	TGCAGTGCCCTCGGGGACAGGGTTCGGGAGACCCAGTACTTC	CSALGDRVRETQYF
-	TRBD2	TRBV20-1	TRBJ2-5	TGCAGTGCTACGCGGGACGGGGGGGAGACCCAGTACTTC	CSATRDGGETQYF
-	TRBD2	TRBV11-1	TRBJ2-7	TGTGCCAGCAGCCGACGGGAGGGACTAGCGGGATACAATGAGCAGTACTTC	CASSRREGLAGYNEQYF
-	-	TRBV29-1	TRBJ2-5	TGCAGCGTTGAAGACCCCGGGACACCTCAAGAGACCCAGTACTTC	CSVEDPGTPQETQYF
-	-	TRBV10-3	TRBJ1-2	TGTGCCATCAGCGCGGACACGGGGGCGTCGGGCTACACCTTC	CAISADTGASGYTF
-	TRBD1	TRBV5-1	TRBJ2-1	TGCGCCAGCAGTCGTGTTAGGGACAGTTGGGATGAGCAGTTCTTC	CASSRVRDSWDEQFF
-	-	TRBV6-2/TRBV6-3	TRBJ2-7	TGTGCCAGCAGCCGGATCCGGCGCAACAAAGGGTCCTACGAGCAGTACTTC	CASSRIRRNKGSYEQYF
-	-	TRBV10-3	TRBJ1-2	TGTGCCATCAGTAAAGGGGGGAATGGCTACACCTTC	CAISKGGNGYTF
-	-	TRBV6-1	TRBJ1-2	TGTGCCAGCAGCGTACTTCGGGGAGGCTACACCTTC	CASSVLRGGYTF
-	-	TRBV5-1	TRBJ2-1	TGCGCCAGCAGCTTGGTCAGTGAGCAGTTCTTC	CASSLVSEQFF
-	-	TRBV9	TRBJ2-7	TGTGCCAGCAGCGTAGCGGGTACAGGCTACGAGCAGTACTTC	CASSVAGTGYEQYF
many	TRBD1	TRBV12-3/TRBV12-4	TRBJ2-1	TGTGCCAGCAGCCTGGGACAGGGTAACAATGAGCAGTTCTTC	CASSLGQGNNEQFF
-	-	TRBV7-9	TRBJ2-2	TGTGCCAGCGGGGGGAACACCGGGGAGCTGTTTTTT	CASGGNTGELFF
-	TRBD2	TRBV6-1	TRBJ2-1	TGTGCCAGCAGCTCGCCGTCTACTAGCGGTTTATACAATGAGCAGTTCTTC	CASSSPSTSGLYNEQFF
few	-	TRBV27	TRBJ2-3	TGTGCCAGCAGTCCTAGGGAGAGAGATACGCAGTATTTT	CASSPRERDTQYF
-	-	TRBV27	TRBJ2-7	TGTGCCAGCAGTTTGAAGCGCGGAGCCACCTACGAGCAGTACTTC	CASSLKRGATYEQYF
few	TRBD1	TRBV3-1	TRBJ2-7	TGTGCCAGCAGTTTAGACAGGGGGGCCTACGAGCAGTACTTC	CASSLDRGAYEQYF
-	-	TRBV18	TRBJ1-1	TGTGCCAGCAGCCCGGGACGGATGAACACTGAAGCTTTCTTT	CASSPGRMNTEAFF
-	-	TRBV12-3/TRBV12-4	TRBJ1-2	TGTGCCAGCATGTCTAGACACAACCTTAACTATGGCTACACCTTC	CASMSRHNLNYGYTF
-	TRBD2	TRBV27	TRBJ2-5	TGTGCCAGCAGTTTAAGACTAGCGGTCCCGAGGGAGACCCAGTACTTC	CASSLRLAVPRETQYF
-	TRBD2	TRBV12-3/TRBV12-4	TRBJ2-1	TGTGCCAGCAGCCCTAGCGGGGGGGCGCCCGAGCAGTTCTTC	CASSPSGGAPEQFF